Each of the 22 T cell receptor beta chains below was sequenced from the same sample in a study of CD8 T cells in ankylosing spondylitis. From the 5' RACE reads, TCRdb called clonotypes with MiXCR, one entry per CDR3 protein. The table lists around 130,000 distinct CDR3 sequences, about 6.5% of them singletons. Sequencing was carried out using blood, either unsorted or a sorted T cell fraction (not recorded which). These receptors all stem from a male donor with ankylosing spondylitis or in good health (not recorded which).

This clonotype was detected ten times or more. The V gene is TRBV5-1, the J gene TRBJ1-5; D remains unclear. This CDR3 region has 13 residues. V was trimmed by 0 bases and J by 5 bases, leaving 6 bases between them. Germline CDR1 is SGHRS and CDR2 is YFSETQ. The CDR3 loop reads CASSLATDQPQHF. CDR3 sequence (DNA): TGCGCCAGCAGCTTGGCCACAGATCAGCCCCAGCATTTT.

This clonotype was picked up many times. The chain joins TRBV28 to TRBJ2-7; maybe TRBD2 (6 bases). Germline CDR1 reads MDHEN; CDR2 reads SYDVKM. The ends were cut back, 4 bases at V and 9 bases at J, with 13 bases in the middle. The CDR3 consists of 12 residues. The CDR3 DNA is TGTGCCAGCAGTTCAACTAGCCTCGGGCAGTACTTC. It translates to CASSSTSLGQYF.

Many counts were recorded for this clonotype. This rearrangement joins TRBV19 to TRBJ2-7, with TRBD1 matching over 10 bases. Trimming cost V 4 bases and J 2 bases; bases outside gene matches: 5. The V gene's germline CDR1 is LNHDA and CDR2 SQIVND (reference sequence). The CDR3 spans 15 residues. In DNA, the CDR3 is TGTGCCAGTAGTAGGGCGGGACAGGGGACCTACGAGCAGTACTTC. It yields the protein CASSRAGQGTYEQYF.

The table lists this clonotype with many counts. This CDR3 reads CASSLVGDSSYEQYF. The CDR3 DNA reads as TGTGCCAGCAGCTTAGTTGGGGACAGCTCCTACGAGCAGTACTTC. The chain combines TRBV7-9 with TRBJ2-7; TRBD1 matches at 7 bases. The CDR3 sequence is 15 residues long. Germline V gene sequence: CDR1 SEHNR, CDR2 FQNEAQ (reference sequence). V was pared by 1 base and J by 0 bases, with 3 bases of the junction left unmatched.

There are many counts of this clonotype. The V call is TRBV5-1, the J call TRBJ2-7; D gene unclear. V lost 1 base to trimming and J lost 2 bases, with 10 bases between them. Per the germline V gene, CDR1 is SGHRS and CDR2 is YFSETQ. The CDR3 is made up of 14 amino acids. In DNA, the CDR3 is TGCGCCAGCAGCTTGACGTTTGGAACCTACGAGCAGTACTTC. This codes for CASSLTFGTYEQYF.

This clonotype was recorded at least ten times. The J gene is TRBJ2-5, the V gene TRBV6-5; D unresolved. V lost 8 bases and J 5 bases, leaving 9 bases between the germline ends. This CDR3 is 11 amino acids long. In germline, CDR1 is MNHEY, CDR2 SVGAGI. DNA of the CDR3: TGTGCCAGCGGGATCGGGGAGACCCAGTACTTC. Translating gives CASGIGETQYF.

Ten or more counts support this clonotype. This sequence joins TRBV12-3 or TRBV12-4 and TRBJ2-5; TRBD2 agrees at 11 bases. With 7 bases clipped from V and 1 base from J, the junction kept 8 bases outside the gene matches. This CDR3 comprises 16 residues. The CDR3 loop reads CASTPRLAGLQETQYF. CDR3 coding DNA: TGTGCCAGCACCCCCCGACTAGCGGGACTCCAAGAGACCCAGTACTTC.

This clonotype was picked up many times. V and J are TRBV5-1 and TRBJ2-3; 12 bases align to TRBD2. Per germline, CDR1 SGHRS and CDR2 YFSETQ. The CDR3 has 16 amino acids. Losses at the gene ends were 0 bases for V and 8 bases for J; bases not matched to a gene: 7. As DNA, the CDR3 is TGCGCCAGCAGCTTGGCCCGGACTAGCGGGGTTGTTACGCAGTATTTT. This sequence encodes CASSLARTSGVVTQYF. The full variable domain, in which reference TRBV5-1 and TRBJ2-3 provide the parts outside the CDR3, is KAGVTQTPRYLIKTRGQQVTLSCSPISGHRSVSWYQQTPGQGLQFLFEYFSETQRNKGNFPGRFSGRQFSNSRSEMNVSTLELGDSALYLCASSLARTSGVVTQYFGPGTRLTVL.

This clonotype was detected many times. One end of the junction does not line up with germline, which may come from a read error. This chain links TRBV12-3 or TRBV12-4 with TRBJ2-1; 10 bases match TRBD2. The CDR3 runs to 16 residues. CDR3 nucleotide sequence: TGTGCCAGCAGCTTAGCGGCTGTTAGCGGGAGGAATGAGCAGTTCTTC. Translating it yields CASSLAAVSGRNEQFF.

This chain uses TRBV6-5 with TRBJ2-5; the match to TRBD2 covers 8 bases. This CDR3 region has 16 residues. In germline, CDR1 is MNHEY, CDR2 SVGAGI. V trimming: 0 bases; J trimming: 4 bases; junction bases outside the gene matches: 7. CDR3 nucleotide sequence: TGTGCCAGCAGTTACTCGGGTAGCGGGGTACCAGAGACCCAGTACTTC. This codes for CASSYSGSGVPETQYF.

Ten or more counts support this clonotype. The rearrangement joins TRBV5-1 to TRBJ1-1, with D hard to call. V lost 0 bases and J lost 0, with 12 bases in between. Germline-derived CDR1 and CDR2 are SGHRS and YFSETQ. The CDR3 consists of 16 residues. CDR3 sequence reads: CASSLVSGILNTEAFF. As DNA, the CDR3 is TGCGCCAGCAGCTTGGTATCCGGTATCTTGAACACTGAAGCTTTCTTT.

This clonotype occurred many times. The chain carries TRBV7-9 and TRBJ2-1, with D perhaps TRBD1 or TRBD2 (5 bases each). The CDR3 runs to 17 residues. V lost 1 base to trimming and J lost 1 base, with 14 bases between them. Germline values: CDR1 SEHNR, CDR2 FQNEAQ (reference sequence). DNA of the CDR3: TGTGCCAGCAGCTTAGAGTTGGGGGAAGGATCCTACAATGAGCAGTTCTTC. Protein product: CASSLELGEGSYNEQFF.

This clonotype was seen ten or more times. The CDR3 sequence is CASSYTGTSGRDSYNEQFF. The CDR3 region has the DNA TGTGCCAGCAGCTACACCGGGACTAGCGGGAGGGACTCCTACAATGAGCAGTTCTTC. This chain links TRBV11-1 with TRBJ2-1; TRBD2 matches at 16 bases. This CDR3 has 19 residues. The J segment lost 0 bases and the V segment lost 4 bases, leaving 6 bases of the junction unmatched. Germline CDR1 SGHAT, CDR2 FQDESV (reference sequence).

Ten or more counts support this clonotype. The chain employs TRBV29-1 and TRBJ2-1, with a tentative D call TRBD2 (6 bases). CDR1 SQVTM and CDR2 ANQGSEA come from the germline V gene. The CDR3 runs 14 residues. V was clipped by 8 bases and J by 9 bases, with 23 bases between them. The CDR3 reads CSHTPGSGDAEQFF. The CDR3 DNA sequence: TGCAGCCATACACCGGGGTCGGGAGATGCTGAGCAGTTCTTC.

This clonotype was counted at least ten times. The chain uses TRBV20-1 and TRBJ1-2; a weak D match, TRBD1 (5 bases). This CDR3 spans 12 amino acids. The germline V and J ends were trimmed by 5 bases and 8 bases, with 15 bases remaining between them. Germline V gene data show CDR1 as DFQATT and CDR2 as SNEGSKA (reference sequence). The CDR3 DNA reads TGCAGTGCTCGACCGGACCAGGGCGGCTACACCTTC. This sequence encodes CSARPDQGGYTF.

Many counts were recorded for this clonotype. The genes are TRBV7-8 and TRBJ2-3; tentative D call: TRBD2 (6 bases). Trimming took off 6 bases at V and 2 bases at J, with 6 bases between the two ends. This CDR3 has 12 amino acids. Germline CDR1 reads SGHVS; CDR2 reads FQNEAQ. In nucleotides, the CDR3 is TGTGCCAGCAGGCGGGACACAGATACGCAGTATTTT. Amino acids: CASRRDTDTQYF.

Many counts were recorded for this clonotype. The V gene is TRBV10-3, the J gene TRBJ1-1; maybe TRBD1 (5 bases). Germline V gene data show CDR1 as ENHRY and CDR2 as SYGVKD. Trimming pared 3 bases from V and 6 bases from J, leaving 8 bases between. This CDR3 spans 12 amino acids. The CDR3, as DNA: TGTGCCATCAGTGATCTGACAGCTGAAGCTTTCTTT. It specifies CAISDLTAEAFF.

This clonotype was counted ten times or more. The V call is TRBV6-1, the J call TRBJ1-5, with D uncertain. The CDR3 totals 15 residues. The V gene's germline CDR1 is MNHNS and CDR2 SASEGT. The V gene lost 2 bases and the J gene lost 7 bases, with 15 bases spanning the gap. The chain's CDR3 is CASSEFGRIGQPQHF. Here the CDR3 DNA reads TGTGCCAGCAGTGAATTTGGCCGGATTGGGCAGCCCCAGCATTTT.

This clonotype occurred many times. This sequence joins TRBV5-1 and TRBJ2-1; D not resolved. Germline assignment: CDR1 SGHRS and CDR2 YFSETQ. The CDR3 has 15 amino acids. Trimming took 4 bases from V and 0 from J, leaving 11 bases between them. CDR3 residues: CASSVQDSSYNEQFF. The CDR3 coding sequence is TGCGCCAGCAGCGTACAAGATAGCTCCTACAATGAGCAGTTCTTC.

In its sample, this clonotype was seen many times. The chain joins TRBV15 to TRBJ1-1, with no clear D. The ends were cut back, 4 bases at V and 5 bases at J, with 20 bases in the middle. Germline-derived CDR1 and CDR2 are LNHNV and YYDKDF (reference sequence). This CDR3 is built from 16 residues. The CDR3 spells CATSTNVGRGWTEAFF. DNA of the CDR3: TGTGCCACCAGCACAAACGTCGGTCGAGGGTGGACTGAAGCTTTCTTT. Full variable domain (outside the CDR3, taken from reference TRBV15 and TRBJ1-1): DAMVIQNPRYQVTQFGKPVTLSCSQTLNHNVMYWYQQKSSQAPKLLFHYYDKDFNNEADTPDNFQSRRPNTSFCFLDIRSPGLGDTAMYLCATSTNVGRGWTEAFFGQGTRLTVV.

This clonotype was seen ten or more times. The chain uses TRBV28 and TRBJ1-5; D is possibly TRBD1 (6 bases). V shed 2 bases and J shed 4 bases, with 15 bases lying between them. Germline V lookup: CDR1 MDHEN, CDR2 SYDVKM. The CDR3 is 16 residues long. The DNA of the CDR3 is TGTGCCAGCAGTTTACGGGGGCCGAACTTGAATCAGCCCCAGCATTTT. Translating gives CASSLRGPNLNQPQHF. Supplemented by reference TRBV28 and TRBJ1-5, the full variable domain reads DVKVTQSSRYLVKRTGEKVFLECVQDMDHENMFWYRQDPGLGLRLIYFSYDVKMKEKGDIPEGYSVSREKKERFSLILESASTNQTSMYLCASSLRGPNLNQPQHFGDGTRLSIL.

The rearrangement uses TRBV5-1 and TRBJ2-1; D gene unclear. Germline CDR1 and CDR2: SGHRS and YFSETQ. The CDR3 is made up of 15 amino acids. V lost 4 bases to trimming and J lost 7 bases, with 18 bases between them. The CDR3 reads CASSRYTPAPNEQFF. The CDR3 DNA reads TGCGCCAGCAGCCGCTACACCCCAGCCCCAAATGAGCAGTTCTTC.